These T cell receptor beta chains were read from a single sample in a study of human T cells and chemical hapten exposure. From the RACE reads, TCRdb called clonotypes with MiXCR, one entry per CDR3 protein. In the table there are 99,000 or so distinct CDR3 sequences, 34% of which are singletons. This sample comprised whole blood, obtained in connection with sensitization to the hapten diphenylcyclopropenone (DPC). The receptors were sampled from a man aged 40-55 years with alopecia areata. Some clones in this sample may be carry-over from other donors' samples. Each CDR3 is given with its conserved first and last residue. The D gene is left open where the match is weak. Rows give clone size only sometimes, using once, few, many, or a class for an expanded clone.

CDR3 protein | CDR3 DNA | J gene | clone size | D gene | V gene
CSVPNTGTSDKGLFDEQFF | TGCAGCGTCCCTAATACCGGGACTAGCGACAAAGGACTTTTCGATGAGCAGTTCTTC | TRBJ2-1 | . | TRBD2 | TRBV29-1
CSVERETPDTQYF | TGCAGTGTCGAGCGGGAGACCCCCGATACGCAGTATTTT | TRBJ2-3 | . | TRBD2 | TRBV20-1
CASSSPGHNSYEQYF | TGTGCCAGCAGCTCCCCGGGACACAACTCCTACGAGCAGTACTTC | TRBJ2-7 | . | . | TRBV28
CASSLAGLAGRHYYNEQFF | TGTGCCAGCAGCTTAGCGGGACTAGCGGGACGGCATTACTACAATGAGCAGTTCTTC | TRBJ2-1 | few | TRBD2 | TRBV7-2
CASSSGLAGRGTYNEQFF | TGTGCCAGCAGCTCGGGACTAGCGGGAAGAGGGACCTACAATGAGCAGTTCTTC | TRBJ2-1 | few | TRBD2 | TRBV5-4
CASRPEFSYEQYF | TGTGCCAGTAGACCGGAGTTTTCCTACGAGCAGTACTTC | TRBJ2-7 | many | . | TRBV19
CASSSSLVTQYF | TGTGCCAGCAGTTCTTCTCTGGTTACGCAGTATTTT | TRBJ2-3 | . | . | TRBV28
CASSFSSGRAGNIQYF | TGTGCCAGCAGTTTCTCTAGCGGGAGGGCCGGGAACATTCAGTACTTC | TRBJ2-4 | . | TRBD2 | TRBV12-3/TRBV12-4
CASRSGGGSPLHF | TGTGCCAGCAGATCAGGGGGCGGTTCACCCCTCCACTTT | TRBJ1-6 | . | TRBD1 | TRBV7-2
CASSYSVWNNEQFF | TGTGCCAGCAGTTACTCGGTGTGGAACAATGAGCAGTTCTTC | TRBJ2-1 | . | . | TRBV6-5
CASSYSPPARGRISTDTQYF | TGTGCCAGCAGTTACTCACCCCCCGCAAGGGGACGGATTTCTACAGATACGCAGTATTTT | TRBJ2-3 | . | . | TRBV6-5
CASSRAGVGTDTQYF | TGTGCCAGCAGTCGAGCGGGAGTTGGTACAGATACGCAGTATTTT | TRBJ2-3 | many | TRBD2 | TRBV2
CASSYPSGLAGGSRSSTDTQYF | TGTGCCAGCAGTTACCCCTCCGGACTAGCGGGAGGTTCAAGGAGTAGCACAGATACGCAGTATTTT | TRBJ2-3 | few | TRBD2 | TRBV6-2/TRBV6-3
CASSSGQGGAVEQFF | TGTGCCAGCAGTTCCGGACAGGGAGGTGCAGTTGAGCAGTTCTTC | TRBJ2-1 | few | TRBD1 | TRBV28
CASGFSRAGGETQYF | TGTGCCAGCGGCTTTTCGCGGGCGGGAGGGGAGACCCAGTACTTC | TRBJ2-5 | . | TRBD2 | TRBV6-6
CSARDPQAGIQETQYF | TGCAGTGCTAGAGATCCGCAGGCCGGGATACAAGAGACCCAGTACTTC | TRBJ2-5 | . | . | TRBV20-1
CASSLGGAGLAGTDTQYF | TGTGCCAGCAGCTTAGGGGGGGCGGGACTAGCGGGCACAGATACGCAGTATTTT | TRBJ2-3 | . | TRBD2 | TRBV7-2
CASSLWPRGPYEQYF | TGTGCCAGCAGTTTGTGGCCTCGGGGCCCCTACGAGCAGTACTTC | TRBJ2-7 | few | . | TRBV12-3/TRBV12-4
CASSSRLGGEQYF | TGTGCCAGCAGTTCTCGACTCGGTGGGGAGCAGTACTTC | TRBJ2-7 | . | . | TRBV6-2/TRBV6-3
CASSRQYRKSNYGYTF | TGTGCCAGCAGCCGTCAGTATAGGAAATCTAACTATGGCTACACCTTC | TRBJ1-2 | few | . | TRBV7-2
CASSLDMGGTEAFF | TGTGCCAGCAGCTTGGACATGGGGGGTACTGAAGCTTTCTTT | TRBJ1-1 | . | . | TRBV5-4
CASSSLWRGSTDTQYF | TGTGCCAGCAGCTCCCTTTGGCGGGGGAGCACAGATACGCAGTATTTT | TRBJ2-3 | . | TRBD2 | TRBV7-9
CASSPYGPGTGGRNSPLHF | TGTGCCAGCTCACCCTACGGTCCCGGGACAGGGGGCCGAAATTCACCCCTCCACTTT | TRBJ1-6 | . | TRBD1 | TRBV18
CSVDLVGGPVEAFF | TGCAGCGTTGACCTTGTCGGGGGTCCCGTTGAAGCTTTCTTT | TRBJ1-1 | . | . | TRBV29-1
CASSFYQGPSYEQYF | TGTGCCAGCAGTTTTTATCAGGGTCCCTCCTACGAGCAGTACTTC | TRBJ2-7 | few | . | TRBV28
CATSDLAEEGTDTQYF | TGTGCCACCAGTGATTTGGCAGAGGAGGGCACAGATACGCAGTATTTT | TRBJ2-3 | . | . | TRBV24-1
CASSLQGVSTDTQYF | TGCGCCAGCAGCTTACAGGGGGTTAGCACAGATACGCAGTATTTT | TRBJ2-3 | . | TRBD1 | TRBV5-1
CASSGAPWSGGRNNEQFF | TGTGCCAGTAGTGGCGCCCCATGGTCGGGAGGGAGGAACAATGAGCAGTTCTTC | TRBJ2-1 | . | TRBD2 | TRBV6-5
CASSEGGTSRDRVQFF | TGTGCCAGCAGTGAAGGGGGGACTAGCAGGGATAGGGTGCAGTTCTTC | TRBJ2-1 | . | TRBD2 | TRBV6-1
CASRNRRGKTGDYGYTF | TGTGCCAGTAGGAACCGAAGGGGTAAAACAGGCGACTATGGCTACACCTTC | TRBJ1-2 | . | . | TRBV19
CASSLDIPGELFF | TGTGCCAGCAGCTTGGATATCCCCGGGGAGCTGTTTTTT | TRBJ2-2 | few | . | TRBV5-5
CARSTGSTEAFF | TGTGCCCGATCGACAGGGTCCACTGAAGCTTTCTTT | TRBJ1-1 | . | TRBD1 | TRBV2
CSVETGLAGAPDTQYF | TGCAGCGTTGAAACCGGACTAGCGGGAGCCCCAGATACGCAGTATTTT | TRBJ2-3 | . | TRBD2 | TRBV29-1
CSASEFRYTEAFF | TGCAGTGCTAGCGAATTCAGGTACACTGAAGCTTTCTTT | TRBJ1-1 | . | . | TRBV20-1
CASSLASHTDTQYF | TGTGCCAGCAGCTTAGCGTCTCACACAGATACGCAGTATTTT | TRBJ2-3 | . | . | TRBV13
CATSRAGDKNSPLHF | TGTGCCACCAGCAGAGCAGGGGATAAAAATTCACCCCTCCACTTT | TRBJ1-6 | few | . | TRBV15
CASSYYPPSSTRISNTGELFF | TGTGCCAGCAGTTACTACCCCCCATCTAGTACTCGAATCTCGAACACCGGGGAGCTGTTTTTT | TRBJ2-2 | . | . | TRBV6-5
CASGGLAGNNEQFF | TGTGCCAGCGGGGGACTAGCGGGAAACAATGAGCAGTTCTTC | TRBJ2-1 | . | TRBD2 | TRBV28
CASSFRREGEKLFF | TGTGCCAGCAGCTTTCGAAGGGAGGGCGAAAAACTGTTTTTT | TRBJ1-4 | . | . | TRBV5-6
CSARDPTVIYEQYF | TGCAGTGCTAGAGATCCGACGGTAATCTACGAGCAGTACTTC | TRBJ2-7 | . | . | TRBV20-1
CASSLSGTLSYNEQFF | TGTGCCAGCAGCTTGTCCGGGACGCTCTCCTACAATGAGCAGTTCTTC | TRBJ2-1 | few | . | TRBV11-3
CASRLSGRALDEQFF | TGTGCCAGCAGACTGAGCGGGAGGGCGTTGGATGAGCAGTTCTTC | TRBJ2-1 | . | TRBD2 | TRBV27
CASSIPWDTQYF | TGTGCCAGCAGCATCCCATGGGATACGCAGTATTTT | TRBJ2-3 | . | . | TRBV7-8
CASSYITGPSEAQYF | TGTGCCAGCAGTTACATTACAGGACCTTCGGAGGCCCAGTACTTC | TRBJ2-5 | . | . | TRBV6-2/TRBV6-3
CASSSLFLSNQPQHF | TGTGCCAGCAGCTCCTTGTTCCTTAGCAATCAGCCCCAGCATTTT | TRBJ1-5 | few | . | TRBV27
CASSLEAPQYF | TGTGCCAGCAGCTTGGAAGCTCCTCAGTACTTC | TRBJ2-4 | . | . | TRBV5-6
CASSRIQGEDYNEQFF | TGTGCCAGCAGCCGCATTCAAGGGGAGGACTACAATGAGCAGTTCTTC | TRBJ2-1 | . | . | TRBV3-1
CASSPPGQTWMAQYF | TGTGCCAGCTCACCACCGGGACAGACCTGGATGGCCCAGTACTTC | TRBJ2-5 | . | TRBD1 | TRBV18
CSASRSLNQPQHF | TGCAGTGCTAGTCGGTCGCTCAATCAGCCCCAGCATTTT | TRBJ1-5 | . | . | TRBV20-1
CSVSGSQLEGTQYF | TGCAGCGTTAGCGGGAGTCAACTAGAGGGTACGCAGTATTTT | TRBJ2-3 | few | TRBD2 | TRBV29-1
CASIYGERQGATDTQYF | TGCGCCAGCATCTATGGGGAGAGACAGGGGGCGACAGATACGCAGTATTTT | TRBJ2-3 | . | TRBD1 | TRBV5-1